This TCR beta chain stems from a study of cytomegalovirus exposure and HLA in healthy donors. Overall study findings and caveats: Cytomegalovirus status was reportedly diagnosed by the classifier with high specificity and sensitivity. Presence/absence analyses assumed roughly uniform sequencing depth across donors. Analysis performed later showed TCR beta chains linked to HLA being more clonally expanded than equally common others.

For this clone: Its target is unknown.

This CDR3 has 12 amino acids. V was pared by 3 bases and J by 6 bases, with 5 bases between. CDR1 and CDR2 (germline): MNHNS, SASEGT. This PCR relied on a set of 60 Vbeta primers and 13 Jbeta primers. The table came from immunoSEQ multiplex PCR; TCRdb's copy has only in-frame clones and leaves some out. This sample's table has 45,000 to 65,000 clones. V and J are TRBV6-1 and TRBJ2-2, with D perhaps matching TRBD1 (5 bases). The specimen was PBMCs. The TCR originated in a man aged 18 to 30 in good health and CMV-seropositive. In DNA, the CDR3 is TGTGCCAGCAGTGACAGGGCCGGGGAGCTGTTTTTT. Translating it yields CASSDRAGELFF.